The 28 T cell receptor beta chains below come from one sample, sequenced in a study of blood T cells in healthy people across ages. A sample-barcoded 5' primer and a J-beta primer mix were used in a second PCR of roughly 7 to 12 cycles. Each CDR3 protein gets one entry after TCRdb re-called the 5' RACE reads with MiXCR. The sample holds around 940,000 distinct CDR3 sequences; 51% are singletons and the top ten take over 20%. Input material: blood. These receptors were taken from a woman aged 55-75 years in good health.

This clonotype was found a few times. This chain joins TRBV6-5 and TRBJ2-7; unclear D gene. The V gene lost 0 bases and the J gene lost 5 bases, with 5 bases spanning the gap. Germline V gene data show CDR1 as MNHEY and CDR2 as SVGAGI. The CDR3 has 12 amino acids. The CDR3 DNA is TGTGCCAGCAGTTACTCTCGGAACGAGCAGTACTTC. Translation gives CASSYSRNEQYF.

The sample holds a few counts of this clonotype. The gene calls are TRBV4-3 and TRBJ2-1; no firm D call. Germline CDR1 LGHNA, CDR2 YSLEER. V lost 0 bases and J 3 bases, leaving 15 bases between the germline ends. The CDR3 covers 17 residues. This CDR3 is CASSQDTETYYYNEQFF. The DNA of the CDR3 is TGCGCCAGCAGCCAAGACACGGAGACATACTACTACAATGAGCAGTTCTTC.

The chain uses TRBV19 and TRBJ2-4; D is ambiguous. Trimming cost V 4 bases and J 8 bases, with 15 bases left between them. Germline CDR1 is LNHDA and CDR2 is SQIVND (reference sequence). The CDR3 is 14 residues long. Written as DNA, the CDR3 is TGTGCCAGTAGTACAGCCCGTGGGGATGACATTCAGTACTTC. As protein: CASSTARGDDIQYF.

The J gene is TRBJ2-3, the V gene TRBV7-8, with 9 bases fitting TRBD2. The germline gives CDR1 SGHVS, CDR2 FQNEAQ. The CDR3 is 16 residues long. Germline trimming cut 1 base from V and 0 bases from J; bases unmatched to any gene: 2. Here the CDR3 DNA reads TGTGCCAGCAGCTTAGGACTAGCGGAGAGCACAGATACGCAGTATTTT. As protein: CASSLGLAESTDTQYF.

The V gene is TRBV29-1, the J gene TRBJ2-5; 7 bases line up with TRBD2. The CDR3 runs 14 residues. V was pared by 3 bases and J by 11 bases, with 15 bases of the junction left unmatched. CDR1 and CDR2 from the germline V gene are SQVTM and ANQGSEA. CDR3 sequence: CSVELGEGGDEQYF. Written as DNA, the CDR3 is TGCAGCGTTGAGCTGGGAGAGGGAGGGGATGAGCAGTACTTC. Full variable domain (missing parts from reference TRBV29-1 and TRBJ2-5): SAVISQKPSRDICQRGTSLTIQCQVDSQVTMMFWYRQQPGQSLTLIATANQGSEATYESGFVIDKFPISRPNLTFSTLTVSNMSPEDSSIYLCSVELGEGGDEQYFGPGTRLLVL.

This sequence joins TRBV4-2 and TRBJ2-2; 8 bases match TRBD2. The CDR3 loop spans 15 amino acids. Germline trimming cut 5 bases from V and 6 bases from J; bases unmatched to any gene: 8. Germline CDR1 reads LGHNA; CDR2 reads YNFKEQ. CDR3 in DNA: TGTGCCAGCAGCGTACGACTAGCGTTGCCCGGGGAGCTGTTTTTT. Translated, it gives CASSVRLALPGELFF.

The rearrangement links TRBV7-9 to TRBJ1-2; perhaps TRBD1 as D (5 bases). Germline lookup yields CDR1 SEHNR and CDR2 FQNEAQ (reference sequence). The CDR3 has 16 residues. The V end lost 4 bases, the J end lost 8 bases, and 23 bases lay between the germline ends. CDR3 region: CASSSPSVGGSLGYTF. CDR3 coding DNA: TGTGCCAGCAGCTCCCCCTCAGTCGGGGGATCGTTAGGCTACACCTTC.

This clonotype was detected a few times. The chain employs TRBV4-2 and TRBJ2-7; D not certain. The germline V and J ends were trimmed by 4 bases and 7 bases, with 11 bases remaining between them. The germline gives CDR1 LGHNA, CDR2 YNFKEQ. This CDR3 contains 12 residues. The CDR3 is CASSLSESEQYF. The CDR3 DNA sequence: TGTGCCAGCAGCCTGAGCGAGTCAGAGCAGTACTTC.

The CDR3 protein is CATTNPGPAMNEAFF. The CDR3 nucleotides read TGTGCAACAACGAACCCGGGACCCGCTATGAATGAAGCTTTCTTT. The chain recombines TRBV28 with TRBJ1-1, with D perhaps TRBD1 (5 bases). CDR1 is MDHEN, CDR2 SYDVKM, per germline. The CDR3 consists of 15 residues.

There are a few counts of this clonotype. CDR3 nucleotide sequence: TGTGCCAGCAAACAGAACAGGGGGCTGAAATACGAGCAGTACTTC. This gives the protein CASKQNRGLKYEQYF. The rearrangement links TRBV6-5 to TRBJ2-7, with 9 bases lining up with TRBD1. The V gene's germline CDR1 is MNHEY and CDR2 SVGAGI. The J segment lost 4 bases and the V segment lost 7 bases, leaving 11 bases of the junction unmatched. The CDR3 totals 15 residues.

This clonotype was seen only once. V and J are TRBV20-1 and TRBJ2-3, with D possibly being TRBD2 (7 bases). Germline assignment: CDR1 DFQATT and CDR2 SNEGSKA (reference sequence). The CDR3 is 15 amino acids. The ends were cut back, 2 bases at V and 2 bases at J, with 14 bases in the middle. For the CDR3, the DNA is TGCAGTGCTAGACGGGGGGCGGAAACCACAGATACGCAGTATTTT. Translated, it gives CSARRGAETTDTQYF.

V and J are TRBV4-1 and TRBJ1-5, with 8 bases aligning to TRBD1. The CDR3 extends over 15 amino acids. After removal of 3 bases from V and 3 bases from J, the junction contained 4 bases not matched to a gene. CDR1 is MGHRA and CDR2 is YSYEKL in the germline V gene. CDR3 sequence: CASSHPDRDNQPQHF. CDR3 nucleotides: TGCGCCAGCAGCCACCCGGACAGGGACAATCAGCCCCAGCATTTT.

This sequence joins TRBV20-1 and TRBJ2-1, with 10 bases lining up with TRBD2. With 5 bases clipped from V and 0 bases from J, the junction kept 1 base outside the gene matches. Germline CDR1 and CDR2: DFQATT and SNEGSKA (reference sequence). The length of the CDR3 is 14 residues. Here the CDR3 reads CSAWTSGSYNEQFF. CDR3 sequence (DNA): TGCAGTGCTTGGACTAGCGGCTCCTACAATGAGCAGTTCTTC.

This clonotype appeared a few times. This rearrangement joins TRBV6-6 to TRBJ2-1, with 9 bases identical to TRBD2. CDR1 and CDR2 from the germline V gene are MNHNY and SVGAGI (reference sequence). There are 14 residues in the CDR3. Trimming at V came to 2 bases and at J to 9 bases, leaving 5 bases not matched to a gene. The DNA for the CDR3 is TGTGCCAGCAGTTACGCTAGCGGGATGCTTGAGCAGTTCTTC. The encoded protein is CASSYASGMLEQFF.

The count of this clonotype is one. One junction end does not reproduce the germline sequence, and a read error may be involved. V usage is TRBV18 and J usage is TRBJ1-2; 10 bases agree with TRBD1. The CDR3 is 16 residues long. In germline, CDR1 is KGHSH, CDR2 LQKENI. CDR3 region: CASSPILDRGPYDYTF. The CDR3 coding sequence is TGTGCCAGCTCACCAATACTTGACAGGGGGCCTTATGACTACACCTTC. The full variable domain, rest sourced from reference TRBV18 and TRBJ1-2, is NAGVMQNPRHLVRRRGQEARLRCSPMKGHSHVYWYRQLPEEGLKFMVYLQKENIIDESGMPKERFSAEFPKEGPSILRIQQVVRGDSAAYFCASSPILDRGPYDYTFGSGTRLTVV.

This clonotype was seen a few times. The chain combines TRBV6-2 or TRBV6-3 with TRBJ2-6, with TRBD2 identical over 9 bases. The CDR3 has 19 residues. Germline V gene lookup returns CDR1 MNHEY and CDR2 SVGEGT. V shed 8 bases, J shed 3 bases, and the junction held 17 bases outside the gene matches. CDR3: CASRMASGMDSFGANVLTF. The DNA of the CDR3 is TGTGCCAGCCGGATGGCTAGCGGGATGGATTCGTTTGGGGCCAACGTCCTGACTTTC.

V usage is TRBV7-8 and J usage is TRBJ2-3; TRBD2 is a possible D gene (6 bases). V was trimmed by 3 bases and J by 8 bases, leaving 12 bases between them. CDR1 is SGHVS, CDR2 FQNEAQ, per germline. The CDR3 consists of 13 residues. Written as DNA, the CDR3 is TGTGCCAGCAGCTTTGATGGGGGGACTACGCAGTATTTT. Translation gives CASSFDGGTTQYF.

In DNA form, the CDR3 reads TGCAGCGTTTTGGTACAGGGCTACAATGAGCAGTTCTTC. Translated, it gives CSVLVQGYNEQFF. The rearrangement links TRBV29-1 to TRBJ2-1; D is possibly TRBD1 (6 bases). The ends were cut back, 5 bases at V and 3 bases at J, with 11 bases in the middle. This CDR3 has 13 amino acids. The V gene's germline CDR1 is SQVTM and CDR2 ANQGSEA.

This clonotype was found a few times. The chain uses TRBV28 and TRBJ2-7; 9 positions match TRBD1. CDR1 and CDR2 from the germline V gene are MDHEN and SYDVKM. The CDR3 is 15 residues long. The trim removed 5 bases at V and 5 bases at J, leaving 10 bases unmatched. This CDR3 reads CASSQPGTGINEQYF. CDR3 DNA sequence: TGTGCCAGCAGTCAGCCAGGGACAGGGATCAACGAGCAGTACTTC.

V gene TRBV7-7 combines with J gene TRBJ2-3, with 7 bases matching TRBD1. From germline, CDR1 is SSHAT and CDR2 FNYEAQ (reference sequence). This CDR3 contains 15 residues. V gave up 1 base and J gave up 7 bases; unmatched junction bases: 8. The CDR3 region has the DNA TGTGCCAGCAGCTTAGGGACAGGCCATCGTAATACGCAGTATTTT. It translates to CASSLGTGHRNTQYF.

This rearrangement joins TRBV2 to TRBJ2-3; TRBD2 matches at 7 bases. The CDR3 loop spans 14 amino acids. Germline V CDR1 and CDR2: SNHLY, FYNNEI. V trimming: 8 bases; J trimming: 2 bases; junction bases outside the gene matches: 7. CDR3: CASDSAGITDTQYF. The CDR3 coding sequence is TGTGCCAGCGATTCAGCGGGAATCACAGATACGCAGTATTTT.

The gene calls are TRBV6-1 and TRBJ1-1; D is unresolved. There are 13 residues in the CDR3. V gave up 1 base and J gave up 1 base, with 4 bases separating them. Germline values: CDR1 MNHNS, CDR2 SASEGT. The CDR3 DNA follows: TGTGCCAGCAGTGAAGGACAGAACACTGAAGCTTTCTTT. Protein product: CASSEGQNTEAFF.

This sequence joins TRBV20-1 and TRBJ2-7, with D perhaps matching TRBD1 (6 bases). CDR3 length: 15 amino acids. Germline V gives CDR1 DFQATT, CDR2 SNEGSKA (reference sequence). Trimming cost V 3 bases and J 0 bases, with 15 bases left between them. CDR3: CSARVLLDSSYEQYF. The CDR3 DNA follows: TGCAGTGCTAGGGTGCTTCTGGACAGCTCCTACGAGCAGTACTTC.

The chain combines TRBV4-1 with TRBJ2-3; D may be TRBD1 or TRBD2 (5 bases each). CDR3 length equals 16 residues. CDR1 is MGHRA, CDR2 YSYEKL, per germline. V lost 0 bases and J 1 base, leaving 11 bases between the germline ends. The CDR3 loop reads CASSQDGDGRTDTQYF. Here the CDR3 DNA reads TGCGCCAGCAGCCAAGACGGGGACGGTCGCACAGATACGCAGTATTTT.

Concerning this clonotype itself: The germline gene is not matched at one end of the junction; a read error may be the cause. This rearrangement joins TRBV15 to TRBJ1-6, with unresolved D. The CDR3 is 13 amino acids. CDR1 LNHNV and CDR2 YYDKDF come from the germline V gene (reference sequence). CDR3 in DNA: TGTGCCATCGTGACGGACTATAATTCACCCCTCCACTTC. It translates to CAIVTDYNSPLHF.

This clonotype occurred many times. CDR3 amino acids: CASSLARGIDEKLFF. CDR3 DNA sequence: TGTGCCAGCAGTTTAGCACGAGGGATTGATGAAAAACTGTTTTTT. The gene calls are TRBV12-3 or TRBV12-4 and TRBJ1-4; no clear D gene. V lost 0 bases and J lost 6, with 11 bases in between. This CDR3 has 15 residues.

This clonotype was seen only a few times. The junction shows a germline mismatch at one end, possibly a read error. V usage is TRBV27 and J usage is TRBJ2-3; D is tentatively TRBD1 or TRBD2 (5 bases each). Germline values: CDR1 MNHEY, CDR2 SMNVEV (reference sequence). The CDR3 has 14 residues. CDR3 nucleotide sequence: TGTGCCAGCAGACGGGACGGTCGCACAGATACGCAGTATTTC. Protein: CASRRDGRTDTQYF.

There are a few counts of this clonotype. The V and J genes are TRBV5-1 and TRBJ2-5; the match to TRBD1 covers 11 bases. Losses at the gene ends were 1 base for V and 2 bases for J; bases not matched to a gene: 1. Looked up from germline, CDR1 is SGHRS and CDR2 is YFSETQ. This CDR3 has 15 residues. CDR3 DNA sequence: TGCGCCAGCAGCTTGTGGGACAGGGGGCAAGAGACCCAGTACTTC. As protein: CASSLWDRGQETQYF.